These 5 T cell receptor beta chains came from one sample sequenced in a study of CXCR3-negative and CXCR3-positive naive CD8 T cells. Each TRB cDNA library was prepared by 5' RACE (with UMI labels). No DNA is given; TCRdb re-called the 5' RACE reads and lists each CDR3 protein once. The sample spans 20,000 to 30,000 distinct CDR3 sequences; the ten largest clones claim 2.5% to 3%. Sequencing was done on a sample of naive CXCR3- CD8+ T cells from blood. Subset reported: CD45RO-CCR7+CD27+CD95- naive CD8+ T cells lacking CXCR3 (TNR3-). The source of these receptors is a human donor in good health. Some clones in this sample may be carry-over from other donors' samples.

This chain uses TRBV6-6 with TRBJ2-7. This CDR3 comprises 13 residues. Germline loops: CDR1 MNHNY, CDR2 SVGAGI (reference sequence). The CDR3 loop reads CASSLDLQYEQYF.

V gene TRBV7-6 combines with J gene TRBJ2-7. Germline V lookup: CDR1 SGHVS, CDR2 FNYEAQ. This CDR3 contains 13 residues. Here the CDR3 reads CASSLGPSYEQYF.

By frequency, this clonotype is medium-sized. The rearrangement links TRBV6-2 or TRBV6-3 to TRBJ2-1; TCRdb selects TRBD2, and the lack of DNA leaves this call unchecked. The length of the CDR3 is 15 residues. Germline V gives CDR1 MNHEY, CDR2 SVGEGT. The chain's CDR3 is CASSRVAGEYNEQFF.

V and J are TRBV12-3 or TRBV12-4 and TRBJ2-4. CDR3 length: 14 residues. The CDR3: CASSFVSTKNIQYF.

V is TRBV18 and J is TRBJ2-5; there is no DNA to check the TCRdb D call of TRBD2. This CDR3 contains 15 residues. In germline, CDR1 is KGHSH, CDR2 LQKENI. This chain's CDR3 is CASSPPGGALETQYF.